Described below is a single T cell receptor beta chain sequence and its context. These data originate in a study of T cell changes during pregnancy in multiple sclerosis. The CDR3 loop spans 12 amino acids. Trimming removed 3 bases from V and 0 bases from J, with 4 bases in between. Per germline, CDR1 GTSNPN and CDR2 SVGIG (reference sequence). The assay was immunoSEQ multiplex PCR, and TCRdb's table has in-frame clones only and misses some. The profile shows about 110,000 clones, about 90% of them singletons. Source: peripheral blood, taken after pregnancy. The receptor was isolated from a female donor with multiple sclerosis, enrolled in a pregnancy study. The J gene is TRBJ2-3, the V gene TRBV30; D uncertain. CDR3 sequence: CAWSGSTDTQYF. The CDR3 DNA is TGTGCCTGGAGCGGTAGCACAGATACGCAGTATTTT.